The 23 T cell receptor beta chains in this list originate from one sample, sequenced in a study of shared clonotypes between healthy human individuals (dated by TCRdb to about 2020). CD8 naive samples were obtained by positive selection for CCR7 among CD45RO-negative cells, yielding a CD45RA+CCR7+ population from which TemRA cells were excluded. The method was the immunoSEQ multiplex PCR assay. TCRdb took over this immuneACCESS table, retaining in-frame rearrangements with V and J assigned. Such tables are incomplete; in checked studies, under half of the missing clones stem from an unresolved V gene, and the remainder is unexplained. The sample yields under 2,000,000 clones; 85% to 95% were counted once. The ten most abundant clones make up under 1.5% of the sample. Sequences were obtained from naive CD8+ T cells sorted from blood. The label giving this sample's cell subset or site can be read as: CD45RA+CCR7+. The receptors were gathered from a man in his late teens or twenties in good health.

The chain links TRBV4-1 to TRBJ2-7; 13 bases fit TRBD2. Germline CDR1 and CDR2: MGHRA and YSYEKL. The CDR3 contains 15 residues. V dropped 1 base and J dropped 6; count of bases not matched to a gene: 3. CDR3 in DNA: TGCGCCAGCAGCCAAGGGACTAGCGGGAGAAGCGAGCAGTACTTC. It translates to CASSQGTSGRSEQYF.

On this clone itself: The same CDR3 can be traced to other DNA sequences in this sample. J is TRBJ1-1 and V is TRBV5-4; D gene uncertain. With 2 bases removed from V and 5 bases from J, the gap between germline ends came to 7 bases. Looked up from germline, CDR1 is SGHNT and CDR2 is YYREEE (reference sequence). The CDR3 sequence is 12 residues long. This chain's CDR3 is CASSLPGTEAFF. The CDR3 coding sequence is TGTGCCAGCAGCTTACCCGGGACTGAAGCTTTCTTT.

V and J are TRBV28 and TRBJ1-1, with TRBD1 matching over 10 bases. Trimming at V came to 3 bases and at J to 5 bases, leaving 9 bases not matched to a gene. The CDR3 is made up of 16 amino acids. Germline V gene lookup returns CDR1 MDHEN and CDR2 SYDVKM. CDR3 bases: TGTGCCAGCAGTTTCGACCTGGGACAGGGGTGGACTGAAGCTTTCTTT. Its protein product is CASSFDLGQGWTEAFF.

This clone is a singleton in its sample. V gene TRBV19 combines with J gene TRBJ1-5; D is possibly TRBD1 (5 bases). The ends were cut back, 10 bases at V and 2 bases at J, with 30 bases in the middle. The CDR3 covers 19 residues. Germline V gives CDR1 LNHDA, CDR2 SQIVND (reference sequence). The CDR3 DNA reads as TGTGCCACTACCCATCGAGGGGTAGAGGGAATCGTCGGCAATCAGCCCCAGCATTTT. Translation gives CATTHRGVEGIVGNQPQHF.

The chain employs TRBV6-6 and TRBJ2-5, with TRBD1 as a possible D gene (6 bases). The CDR3 length is 16 residues. Trimming left V 2 bases short and J 5 bases short, with 18 bases between. In germline, CDR1 is MNHNY, CDR2 SVGAGI (reference sequence). CDR3 region: CASSYRAGEKEETQYF. CDR3 coding DNA: TGTGCCAGCAGTTACAGGGCAGGGGAGAAAGAGGAGACCCAGTACTTC.

The chain recombines TRBV7-9 with TRBJ2-1; 12 bases are a match to TRBD2. With V trimmed by 5 bases and J by 7 bases, 9 bases remained unmatched. Germline V gene data show CDR1 as SEHNR and CDR2 as FQNEAQ (reference sequence). CDR3 length equals 16 residues. DNA for the CDR3: TGTGCCAGCAGCCAGCTAGCGGGAGGGTTTTGGAATGAGCAGTTCTTC. It encodes CASSQLAGGFWNEQFF.

The DNA for the CDR3 is TGCGCCAGCAGCCAAGATTCAGGGACCAACATTCAGTACTTC. This gives the protein CASSQDSGTNIQYF. This chain joins TRBV4-1 and TRBJ2-4, with D possibly called TRBD1 or TRBD2 (5 bases each). The V end was cut by 0 bases, the J end by 7 bases, with 10 bases between. The CDR3 totals 14 residues. Germline V CDR1 and CDR2: MGHRA, YSYEKL.

The V gene is TRBV5-4, the J gene TRBJ1-2; a possible D gene is TRBD1 (5 bases). The CDR3 extends over 14 amino acids. Looked up from germline, CDR1 is SGHNT and CDR2 is YYREEE (reference sequence). The V end was cut by 5 bases, the J end by 3 bases, with 14 bases between. This CDR3 is CASRPTDNYYGYTF. In DNA, the CDR3 is TGTGCCAGCAGACCCACGGACAACTACTATGGCTACACCTTC.

The V and J genes are TRBV28 and TRBJ2-3, with a tentative D call TRBD1 (5 bases). The CDR3 is 15 residues long. V shed 1 base and J shed 4 bases, with 12 bases lying between them. Germline CDR1 reads MDHEN; CDR2 reads SYDVKM. CDR3 protein: CASSLLGVVPDTQYF. The CDR3 DNA sequence: TGTGCCAGCAGTTTATTAGGGGTGGTACCAGATACGCAGTATTTT.

This rearrangement joins TRBV19 to TRBJ2-7; TRBD1 matches 8 bases. In germline, CDR1 is LNHDA, CDR2 SQIVND (reference sequence). The CDR3 covers 13 residues. V lost 6 bases and J lost 3; bases outside the gene matches: 4. The CDR3 DNA follows: TGTGCCAGTAGGACGACAGGGGACTACGAGCAGTACTTC. Its protein product is CASRTTGDYEQYF.

The J gene is TRBJ2-5, the V gene TRBV9; D may be TRBD1 (6 bases). This CDR3 contains 15 residues. Germline V lookup: CDR1 SGDLS, CDR2 YYNGEE. V lost 0 bases to trimming and J lost 11 bases, with 20 bases between them. CDR3 bases: TGTGCCAGCAGCGTAGGACAGGTTGGGGACGGGGCGCAGTACTTC. This codes for CASSVGQVGDGAQYF.

In the case of this clone: This same CDR3 is encoded by further DNA sequences in the sample. The gene calls are TRBV7-9 and TRBJ2-3; the D is unclear. Germline V CDR1 and CDR2: SEHNR, FQNEAQ (reference sequence). With 5 bases removed from V and 0 bases from J, the gap between germline ends came to 6 bases. This CDR3 comprises 13 residues. CDR3 sequence reads: CASSPQSTDTQYF. CDR3 nucleotide sequence: TGTGCCAGCAGCCCGCAAAGCACAGATACGCAGTATTTT. Full variable domain (remainder filled in from reference TRBV7-9 and TRBJ2-3): DTGVSQNPRHKITKRGQNVTFRCDPISEHNRLYWYRQTLGQGPEFLTYFQNEAQLEKSRLLSDRFSAERPKGSFSTLEIQRTEQGDSAMYLCASSPQSTDTQYFGPGTRLTVL.

The CDR3 DNA reads TGTGCCAGCAGTGCCGCCCCCGCAGATACGCAGTATTTT. Translating it yields CASSAAPADTQYF. The J gene is TRBJ2-3, the V gene TRBV2; D is undetermined. The CDR3 runs 13 residues. V was clipped by 4 bases and J by 4 bases, with 9 bases between them. Germline V gene sequence: CDR1 SNHLY, CDR2 FYNNEI.

The V gene is TRBV11-2, the J gene TRBJ2-3; TRBD2 aligns across 13 bases. Germline CDR1 SGHAT, CDR2 FQNNGV. There are 16 residues in the CDR3. The J segment lost 7 bases and the V segment lost 5 bases, leaving 9 bases of the junction unmatched. The DNA of the CDR3 is TGTGCCAGCAGCACTGGACTAGCGGGAGTTCTTAATACGCAGTATTTT. Its translation: CASSTGLAGVLNTQYF.

For this clone: The sample holds other DNA sequences that translate to the same CDR3. The chain is built from TRBV13 and TRBJ2-1; TRBD1 matches 8 bases. Germline loops: CDR1 PRHDT, CDR2 FYEKMQ (reference sequence). The CDR3 loop spans 15 amino acids. The trim removed 0 bases at V and 3 bases at J, leaving 1 base unmatched. In DNA form, the CDR3 reads TGTGCCAGCAGCTTAGGAACAGGGGGCTACAATGAGCAGTTCTTC. Protein sequence: CASSLGTGGYNEQFF.

The rearrangement uses TRBV27 and TRBJ2-2; D is possibly TRBD1 (6 bases). CDR3 size: 16 residues. The V and J ends lost 5 bases and 5 bases respectively, with 18 bases between them. Germline V gene data show CDR1 as MNHEY and CDR2 as SMNVEV (reference sequence). CDR3 nucleotides: TGTGCCAGCAGTCCACTTTTGAGGGGGTGGACCGGGGAGCTGTTTTTT. Residues: CASSPLLRGWTGELFF.

This rearrangement joins TRBV27 to TRBJ2-5; TRBD1 matches at 8 bases. This CDR3 is built from 15 residues. V was clipped by 1 base and J by 3 bases; unmatched bases: 4. Germline-derived CDR1 and CDR2 are MNHEY and SMNVEV (reference sequence). In DNA, the CDR3 is TGTGCCAGCAGTTTATGGACAGGGACCGAAGAGACCCAGTACTTC. Protein: CASSLWTGTEETQYF.

V and J are TRBV6-5 and TRBJ1-2; maybe TRBD1 (5 bases). The ends were cut back, 5 bases at V and 6 bases at J, with 16 bases in the middle. CDR3 length: 14 residues. The germline V gene has CDR1 MNHEY and CDR2 SVGAGI. The CDR3 loop reads CASSKDLGAHGYTF. CDR3 DNA: TGTGCCAGCAGTAAGGACCTAGGGGCCCATGGCTACACCTTC.

This chain uses TRBV5-1 with TRBJ2-7; 8 bases fit TRBD1. J lost 5 bases, V lost 2 bases, and 6 bases had no gene match. Per the germline V gene, CDR1 is SGHRS and CDR2 is YFSETQ. The CDR3 totals 14 residues. CDR3 nucleotide sequence: TGCGCCAGCAGCTTCGGGACAGGCGGGAACGAGCAGTACTTC. Protein sequence: CASSFGTGGNEQYF.

This chain connects TRBV5-4 to TRBJ2-5, with 10 bases fitting TRBD2. Germline CDR1 is SGHNT and CDR2 is YYREEE (reference sequence). This CDR3 is built from 18 residues. Unmatched junction bases numbered 11, after V lost 0 bases and J lost 3 bases. The CDR3 reads CASSLESLGLAGEETQYF. CDR3 coding DNA: TGTGCCAGCAGCTTGGAATCTCTGGGGCTAGCGGGAGAAGAGACCCAGTACTTC.

In this sample, this clone turned up once. This sequence joins TRBV30 and TRBJ1-1; D gene ambiguous. V lost 3 bases and J lost 4, with 12 bases in between. This CDR3 is built from 13 residues. Germline values: CDR1 GTSNPN, CDR2 SVGIG (reference sequence). CDR3 coding DNA: TGTGCCTGGAGCAAGACGGGGTTCACTGAAGCTTTCTTT. This sequence encodes CAWSKTGFTEAFF.

The chain couples TRBV27 to TRBJ2-1; D not resolved. The CDR3 contains 15 residues. V lost 6 bases to trimming and J lost 5 bases, with 17 bases between them. Germline V gene sequence: CDR1 MNHEY, CDR2 SMNVEV (reference sequence). CDR3 loop: CASSLLGIEDNEQFF. The CDR3, as DNA: TGTGCCAGCAGCCTGCTAGGGATCGAGGACAATGAGCAGTTCTTC.

A word on this clone: Other DNA sequences from this sample encode an identical CDR3 as well. The chain employs TRBV5-1 and TRBJ2-7, with 9 bases identical to TRBD1. J was trimmed by 4 bases and V by 2 bases; bases with no gene match: 1. This CDR3 comprises 13 residues. In germline, CDR1 is SGHRS, CDR2 YFSETQ. The CDR3 region has the DNA TGCGCCAGCAGCTTACAGGGGGCATACGAGCAGTACTTC. As protein: CASSLQGAYEQYF.